This T cell receptor beta chain appears in the sequencing data of a study of Graves' ophthalmopathy and Graves' hyperthyroidism. Transcripts of RNA were the source for amplifying TCR beta CDR3 regions. After a first-round RT-PCR with HTBI primers, a second-round multiplex PCR was run. One entry per CDR3 protein, called by TCRdb with MiXCR from the multiplex PCR reads. The sample holds more than 550,000 distinct CDR3 sequences, about two fifths seen once. The sequence came from an adult man with Graves' ophthalmopathy. The sequenced material came from peripheral blood.

In DNA form, the CDR3 reads TGTGCCAGCAGGCCCGGGACAGGGGGCGACCGTTATAATTCACCCCTCCACTTT. The encoded protein is CASRPGTGGDRYNSPLHF. The chain links TRBV9 to TRBJ1-6, with TRBD1 identical over 12 bases. Germline V gene sequence: CDR1 SGDLS, CDR2 YYNGEE. V shed 5 bases and J 4 bases; nucleotides not matched to a gene: 10. The CDR3 is 18 residues long.